The clone carrying this TCR beta chain was detected a few times. Its antigen is still unknown. This specimen comes from a study of T-cell memory formation after mild COVID-19. Overall study findings and caveats: Clones contracting over day 15 to 85 were CD4/CD8 balanced, with later expanders leaning CD4+.

One entry per CDR3 protein, called by TCRdb with MiXCR from the 5' RACE reads. The sample lists 95,000 to 110,000 distinct CDR3 sequences; about an eighth were seen once. Germline CDR1 reads SGHTA; CDR2 reads FQGNSA. The CDR3 length is 19 residues. The V segment lost 0 bases and the J segment 3 bases; nucleotides outside the gene matches: 8. This chain links TRBV7-2 with TRBJ2-2; TRBD2 aligns across 12 bases. This TCR was recovered from a man aged 18 to 30 who had mild COVID-19 (a few samples of this study predate the infection). Cell type and time point are not known. Material for sequencing was PBMCs or a T cell subset sorted from them (not recorded which). In DNA form, the CDR3 reads TGTGCCAGCAGCTTAGCGATTCTAGCGGGGGGGCCGCACACCGGGGAGCTGTTTTTT. Translated, it gives CASSLAILAGGPHTGELFF.